This T cell receptor beta chain was found in a study of blood T cell repertoires in COVID-19. In the authors' workflow: Researchers report that nucleated cell counts were estimated from reference gene primer amplification. TCRdb keeps only in-frame clones here, not all; method: immunoSEQ multiplex PCR. D and trimming were read from the DNA, whereas the V and J calls and clone size are those reported in that table. The data show approximately 170,000 clones, roughly 83% seen once. The sample consisted of PBMCs or T cells enriched from blood (not recorded which). The sequence was collected from a woman aged 30 to 39 who had recovered from COVID-19.

CDR3 nucleotides: TGTGCCAGCAGCTCCCGGGTTGGCAGTTACTACGAGCAGTACGTC. This encodes CASSSRVGSYYEQYV. J is TRBJ2-7 and V is TRBV5-6; D unclear. CDR3 length: 15 amino acids. The V and J ends lost 3 bases and 3 bases respectively, with 16 bases between them. The germline V gene has CDR1 SGHDT and CDR2 YYEEEE.